The 2 T cell receptor beta chains given below trace back to one sample, sequenced in a study of shared clonotypes between healthy human individuals. As defined, naive CD8 cells were CD45RO-negative and positively selected for CCR7, with terminally differentiated effector memory CD45RA+ cells excluded. TCRdb's copy holds only in-frame clones and misses some; the assay was immunoSEQ multiplex PCR. The data hold about 700,000 clones, with about 90% observed a single time. Sequenced input: naive CD8+ T cells sorted from blood. These receptors originate from a man between 25 and 39 years old in good health.

CDR3 nucleotide sequence: TGCAGCGACACCGTAGCGGGAGGCAATGAGCAGTTCTTC. It is translated as CSDTVAGGNEQFF. This sequence joins TRBV29-1 and TRBJ2-1; 10 bases align to TRBD2. With V trimmed by 7 bases and J by 6 bases, 6 bases remained unmatched. CDR1 and CDR2 (germline): SQVTM, ANQGSEA. This CDR3 contains 13 residues.

The chain uses TRBV5-5 and TRBJ1-4; TRBD1 agrees at 9 bases. The CDR3 extends over 15 amino acids. Germline V lookup: CDR1 SGHKS, CDR2 YYEKEE (reference sequence). Trimming removed 0 bases from V and 8 bases from J; junction bases left unmatched: 5. The CDR3 sequence is CASSLAWTGDEKLFF. The CDR3 DNA reads as TGTGCCAGCAGCTTGGCTTGGACAGGGGACGAAAAACTGTTTTTT.